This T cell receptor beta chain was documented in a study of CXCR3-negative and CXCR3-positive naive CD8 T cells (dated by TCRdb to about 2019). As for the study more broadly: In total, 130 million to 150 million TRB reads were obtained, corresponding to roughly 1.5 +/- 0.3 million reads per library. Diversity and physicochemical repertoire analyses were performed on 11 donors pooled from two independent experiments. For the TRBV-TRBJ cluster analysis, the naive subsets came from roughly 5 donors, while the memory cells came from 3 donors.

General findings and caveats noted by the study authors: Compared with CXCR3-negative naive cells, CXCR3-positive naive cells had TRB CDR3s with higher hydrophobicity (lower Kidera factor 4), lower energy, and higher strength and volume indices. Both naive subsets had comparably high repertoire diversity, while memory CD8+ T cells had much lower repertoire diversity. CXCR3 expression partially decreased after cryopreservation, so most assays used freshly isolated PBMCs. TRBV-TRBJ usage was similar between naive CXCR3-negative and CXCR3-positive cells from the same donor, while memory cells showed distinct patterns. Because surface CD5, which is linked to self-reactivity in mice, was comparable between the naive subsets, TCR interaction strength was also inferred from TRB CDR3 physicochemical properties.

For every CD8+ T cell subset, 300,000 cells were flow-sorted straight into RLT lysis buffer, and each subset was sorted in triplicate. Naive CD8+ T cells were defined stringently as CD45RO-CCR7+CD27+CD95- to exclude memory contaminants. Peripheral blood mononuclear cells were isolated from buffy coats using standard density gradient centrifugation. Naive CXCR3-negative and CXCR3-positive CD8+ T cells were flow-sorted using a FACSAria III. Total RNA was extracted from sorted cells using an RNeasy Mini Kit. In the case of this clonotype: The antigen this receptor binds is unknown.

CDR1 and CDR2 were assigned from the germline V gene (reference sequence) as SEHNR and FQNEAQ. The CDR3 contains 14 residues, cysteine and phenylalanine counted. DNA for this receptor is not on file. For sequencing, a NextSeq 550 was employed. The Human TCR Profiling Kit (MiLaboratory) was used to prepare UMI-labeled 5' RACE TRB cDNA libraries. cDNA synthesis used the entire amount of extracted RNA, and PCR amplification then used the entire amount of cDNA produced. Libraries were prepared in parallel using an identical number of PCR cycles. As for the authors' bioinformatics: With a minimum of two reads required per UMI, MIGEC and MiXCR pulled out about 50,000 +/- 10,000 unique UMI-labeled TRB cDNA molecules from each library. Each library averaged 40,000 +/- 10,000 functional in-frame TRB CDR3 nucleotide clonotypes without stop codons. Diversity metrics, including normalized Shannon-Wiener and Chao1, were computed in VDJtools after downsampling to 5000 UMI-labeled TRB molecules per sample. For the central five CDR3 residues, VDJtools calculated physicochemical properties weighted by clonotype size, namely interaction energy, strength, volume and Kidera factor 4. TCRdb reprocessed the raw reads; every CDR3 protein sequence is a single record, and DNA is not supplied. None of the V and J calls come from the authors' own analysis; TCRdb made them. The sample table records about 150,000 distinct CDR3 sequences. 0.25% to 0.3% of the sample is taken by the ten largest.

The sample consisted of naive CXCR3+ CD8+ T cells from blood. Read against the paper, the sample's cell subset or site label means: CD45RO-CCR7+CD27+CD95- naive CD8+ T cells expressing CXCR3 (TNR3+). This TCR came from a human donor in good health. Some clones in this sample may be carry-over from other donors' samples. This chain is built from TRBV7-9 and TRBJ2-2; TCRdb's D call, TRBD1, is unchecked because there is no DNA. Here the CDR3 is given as CASSFNRVPGELFF.